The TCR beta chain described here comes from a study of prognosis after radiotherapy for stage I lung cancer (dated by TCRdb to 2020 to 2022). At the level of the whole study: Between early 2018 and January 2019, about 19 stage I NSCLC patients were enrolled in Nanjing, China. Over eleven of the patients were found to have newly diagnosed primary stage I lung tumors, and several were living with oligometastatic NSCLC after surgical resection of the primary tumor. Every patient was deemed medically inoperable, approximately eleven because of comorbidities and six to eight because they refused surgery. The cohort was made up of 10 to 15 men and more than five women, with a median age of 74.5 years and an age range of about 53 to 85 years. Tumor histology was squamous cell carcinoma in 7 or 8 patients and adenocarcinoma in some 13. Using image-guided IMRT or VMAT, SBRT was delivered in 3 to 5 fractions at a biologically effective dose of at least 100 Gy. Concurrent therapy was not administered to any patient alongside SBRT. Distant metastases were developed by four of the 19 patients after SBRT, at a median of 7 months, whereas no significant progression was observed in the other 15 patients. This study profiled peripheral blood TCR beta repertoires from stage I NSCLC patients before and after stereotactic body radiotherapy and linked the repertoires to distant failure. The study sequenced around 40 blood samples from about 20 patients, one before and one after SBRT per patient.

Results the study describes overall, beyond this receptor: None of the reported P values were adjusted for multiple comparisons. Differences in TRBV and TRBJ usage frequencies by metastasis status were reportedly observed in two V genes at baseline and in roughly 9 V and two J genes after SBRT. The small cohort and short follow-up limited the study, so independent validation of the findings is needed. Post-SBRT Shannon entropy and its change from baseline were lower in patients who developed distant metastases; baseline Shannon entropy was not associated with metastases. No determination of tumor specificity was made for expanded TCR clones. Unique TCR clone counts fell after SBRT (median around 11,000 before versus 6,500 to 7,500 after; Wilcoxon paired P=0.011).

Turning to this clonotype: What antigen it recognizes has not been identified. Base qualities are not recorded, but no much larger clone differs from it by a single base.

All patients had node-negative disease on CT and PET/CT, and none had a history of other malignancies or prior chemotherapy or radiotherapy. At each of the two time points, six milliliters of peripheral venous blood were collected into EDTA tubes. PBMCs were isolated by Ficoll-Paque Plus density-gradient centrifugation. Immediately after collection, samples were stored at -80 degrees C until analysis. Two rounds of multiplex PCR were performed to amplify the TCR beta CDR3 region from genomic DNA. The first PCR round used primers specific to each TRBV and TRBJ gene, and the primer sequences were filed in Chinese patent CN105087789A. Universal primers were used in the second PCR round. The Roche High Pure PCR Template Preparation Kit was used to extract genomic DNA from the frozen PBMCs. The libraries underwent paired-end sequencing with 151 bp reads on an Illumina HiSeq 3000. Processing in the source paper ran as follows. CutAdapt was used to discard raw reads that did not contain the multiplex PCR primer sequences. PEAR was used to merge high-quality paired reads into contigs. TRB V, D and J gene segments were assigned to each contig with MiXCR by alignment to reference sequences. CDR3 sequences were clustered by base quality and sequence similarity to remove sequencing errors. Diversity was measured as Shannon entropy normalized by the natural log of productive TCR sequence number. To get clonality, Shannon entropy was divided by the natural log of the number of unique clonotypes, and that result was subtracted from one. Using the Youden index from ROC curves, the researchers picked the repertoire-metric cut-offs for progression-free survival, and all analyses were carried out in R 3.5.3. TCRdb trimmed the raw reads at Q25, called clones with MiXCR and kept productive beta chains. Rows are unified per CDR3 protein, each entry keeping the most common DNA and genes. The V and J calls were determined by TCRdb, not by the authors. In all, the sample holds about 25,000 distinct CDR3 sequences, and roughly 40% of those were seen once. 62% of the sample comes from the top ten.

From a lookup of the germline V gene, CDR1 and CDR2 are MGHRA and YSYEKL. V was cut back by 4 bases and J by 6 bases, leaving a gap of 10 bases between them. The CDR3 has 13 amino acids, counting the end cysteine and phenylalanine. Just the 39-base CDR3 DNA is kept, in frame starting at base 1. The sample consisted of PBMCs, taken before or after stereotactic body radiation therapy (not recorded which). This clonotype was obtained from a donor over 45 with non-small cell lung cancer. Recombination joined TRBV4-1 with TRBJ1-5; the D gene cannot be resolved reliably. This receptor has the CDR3 CASSLTFLQPQHF. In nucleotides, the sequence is TGCGCCAGCAGCCTTACCTTTCTTCAGCCCCAGCATTTT.